This T cell receptor (beta chain) was profiled in a study of monozygotic twins with inflammatory bowel disease. Germline V gene sequence: CDR1 SGHDN, CDR2 FVKESK. This CDR3 has 18 amino acids. TCRdb reworked the 5' RACE reads into one entry per CDR3 protein, no DNA. The sample data list approximately 420,000 distinct CDR3 sequences. Sequencing was performed on blood. This sequence was found in a human donor with ulcerative colitis or Crohn's disease, or a healthy co-twin of an affected twin (not recorded which). The chain recombines TRBV14 with TRBJ1-5; the D call of TRBD1 rests on TCRdb alone, since no DNA is present to check it. The CDR3 region is CASSQDWGRSYSNQPQHF. The full variable domain, completed using reference TRBV14 and TRBJ1-5, is EAGVTQFPSHSVIEKGQTVTLRCDPISGHDNLYWYRRVMGKEIKFLLHFVKESKQDESGMPNNRFLAERTGGTYSTLKVQPAELEDSGVYFCASSQDWGRSYSNQPQHFGDGTRLSIL.